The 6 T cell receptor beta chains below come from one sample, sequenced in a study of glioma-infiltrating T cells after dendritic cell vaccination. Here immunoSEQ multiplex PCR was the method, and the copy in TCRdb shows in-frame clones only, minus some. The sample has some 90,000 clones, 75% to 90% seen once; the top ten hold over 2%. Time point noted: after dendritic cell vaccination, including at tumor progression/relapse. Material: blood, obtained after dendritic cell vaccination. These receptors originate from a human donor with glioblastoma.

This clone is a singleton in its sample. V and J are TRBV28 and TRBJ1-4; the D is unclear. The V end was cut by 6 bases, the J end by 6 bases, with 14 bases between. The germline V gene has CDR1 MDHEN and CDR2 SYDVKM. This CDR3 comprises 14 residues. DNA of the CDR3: TGTGCCAGCAGCATGAGAGTTTCGGATGAAAAACTGTTTTTT. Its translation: CASSMRVSDEKLFF. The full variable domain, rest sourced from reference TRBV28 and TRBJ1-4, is DVKVTQSSRYLVKRTGEKVFLECVQDMDHENMFWYRQDPGLGLRLIYFSYDVKMKEKGDIPEGYSVSREKKERFSLILESASTNQTSMYLCASSMRVSDEKLFFGSGTQLSVL.

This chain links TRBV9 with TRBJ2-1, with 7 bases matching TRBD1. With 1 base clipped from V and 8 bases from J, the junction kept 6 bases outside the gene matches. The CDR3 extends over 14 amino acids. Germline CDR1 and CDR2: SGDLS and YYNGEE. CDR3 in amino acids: CASSVLTTGDEQFF. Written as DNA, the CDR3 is TGTGCCAGCAGCGTACTCACCACAGGGGATGAGCAGTTCTTC.

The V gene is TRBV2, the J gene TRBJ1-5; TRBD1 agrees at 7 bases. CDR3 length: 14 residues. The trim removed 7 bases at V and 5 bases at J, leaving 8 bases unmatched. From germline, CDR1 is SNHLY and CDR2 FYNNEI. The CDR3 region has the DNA TGTGCCAGCACCAGAGGGACAGAGCATCAGCCCCAGCATTTT. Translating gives CASTRGTEHQPQHF.

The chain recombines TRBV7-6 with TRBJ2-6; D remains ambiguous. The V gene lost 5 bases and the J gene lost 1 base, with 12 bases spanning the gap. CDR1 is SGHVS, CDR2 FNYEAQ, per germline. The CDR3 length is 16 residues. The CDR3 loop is CASSARARSGANVLTF. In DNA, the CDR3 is TGTGCCAGCAGCGCCAGAGCCAGGTCTGGGGCCAACGTCCTGACTTTC.

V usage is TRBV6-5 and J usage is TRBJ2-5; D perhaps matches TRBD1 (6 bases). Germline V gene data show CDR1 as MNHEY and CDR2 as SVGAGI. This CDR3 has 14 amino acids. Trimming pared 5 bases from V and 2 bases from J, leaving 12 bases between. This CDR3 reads CASSTTGTQETQYF. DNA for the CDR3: TGTGCCAGCAGTACTACAGGGACACAAGAGACCCAGTACTTC.

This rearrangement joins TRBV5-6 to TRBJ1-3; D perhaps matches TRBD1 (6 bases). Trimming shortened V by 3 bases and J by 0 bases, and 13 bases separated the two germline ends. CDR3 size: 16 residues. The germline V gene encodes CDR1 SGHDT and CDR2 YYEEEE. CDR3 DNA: TGTGCCAGCAGCTCGGGACATTTAAGCTCTGGAAACACCATATATTTT. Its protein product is CASSSGHLSSGNTIYF.